The entry below describes one T cell receptor (beta chain). Trimming removed 3 bases from V and 5 bases from J; junction bases left unmatched: 8. The CDR3 length is 15 residues. Germline CDR1 is SGDLS and CDR2 is YYNGEE. The sample originates from a study of blood T cell repertoires in COVID-19. As for the study in general: Samples came from the United States, Italy and Spain, spanning acute and convalescent COVID-19.

Only in-frame clones appear in the TCRdb table, and some are missing; sequencing was by immunoSEQ multiplex PCR. The table has approximately 30,000 clones, more than 85% seen once. The receptor was derived from a human donor in a cohort sampled during active COVID-19. The sample taken for sequencing was peripheral blood. This chain uses TRBV9 with TRBJ2-7; 10 bases agree with TRBD2. Written as DNA, the CDR3 is TGTGCCAGCAGCGAATACGGGCTAGCGGGAGACGAGCAGTACTTC. It translates to CASSEYGLAGDEQYF.